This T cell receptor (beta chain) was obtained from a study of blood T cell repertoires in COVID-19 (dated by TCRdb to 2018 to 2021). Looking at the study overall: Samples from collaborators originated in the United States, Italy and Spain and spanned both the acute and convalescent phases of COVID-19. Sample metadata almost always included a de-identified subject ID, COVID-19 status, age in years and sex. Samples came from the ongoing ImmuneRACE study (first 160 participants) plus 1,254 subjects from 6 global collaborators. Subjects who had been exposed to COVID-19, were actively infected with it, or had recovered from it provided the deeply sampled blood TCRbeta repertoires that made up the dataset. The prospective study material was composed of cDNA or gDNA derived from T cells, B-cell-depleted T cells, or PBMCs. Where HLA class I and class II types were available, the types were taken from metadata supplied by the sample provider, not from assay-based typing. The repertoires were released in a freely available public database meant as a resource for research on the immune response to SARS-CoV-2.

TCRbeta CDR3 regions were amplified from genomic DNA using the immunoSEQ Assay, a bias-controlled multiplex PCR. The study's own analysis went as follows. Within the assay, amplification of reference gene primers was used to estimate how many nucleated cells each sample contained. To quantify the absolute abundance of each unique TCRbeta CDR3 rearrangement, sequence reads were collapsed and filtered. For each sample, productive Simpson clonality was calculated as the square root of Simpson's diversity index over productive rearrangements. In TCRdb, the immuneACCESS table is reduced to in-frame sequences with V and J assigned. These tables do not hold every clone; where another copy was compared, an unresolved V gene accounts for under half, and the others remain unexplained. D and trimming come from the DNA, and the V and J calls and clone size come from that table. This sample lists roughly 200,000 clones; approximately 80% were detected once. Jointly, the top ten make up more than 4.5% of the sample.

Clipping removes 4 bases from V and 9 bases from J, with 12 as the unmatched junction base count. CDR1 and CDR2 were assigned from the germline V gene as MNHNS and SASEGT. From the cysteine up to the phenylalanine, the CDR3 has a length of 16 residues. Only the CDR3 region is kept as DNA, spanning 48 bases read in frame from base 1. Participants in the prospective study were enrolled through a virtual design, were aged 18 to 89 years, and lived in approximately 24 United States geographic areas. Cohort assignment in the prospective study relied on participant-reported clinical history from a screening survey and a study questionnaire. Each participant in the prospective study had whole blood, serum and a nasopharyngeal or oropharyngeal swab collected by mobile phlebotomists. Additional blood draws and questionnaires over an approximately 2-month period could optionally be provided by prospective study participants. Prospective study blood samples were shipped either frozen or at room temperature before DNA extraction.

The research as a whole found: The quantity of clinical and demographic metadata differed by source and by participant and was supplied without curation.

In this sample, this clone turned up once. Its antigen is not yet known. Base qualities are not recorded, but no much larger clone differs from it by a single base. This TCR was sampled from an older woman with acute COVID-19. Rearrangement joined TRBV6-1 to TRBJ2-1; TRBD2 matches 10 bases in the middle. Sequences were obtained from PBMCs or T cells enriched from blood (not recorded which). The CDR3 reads CASSVGLGLAITEQFF. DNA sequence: TGTGCCAGCAGTGTTGGCCTGGGACTAGCGATCACTGAGCAGTTCTTC.